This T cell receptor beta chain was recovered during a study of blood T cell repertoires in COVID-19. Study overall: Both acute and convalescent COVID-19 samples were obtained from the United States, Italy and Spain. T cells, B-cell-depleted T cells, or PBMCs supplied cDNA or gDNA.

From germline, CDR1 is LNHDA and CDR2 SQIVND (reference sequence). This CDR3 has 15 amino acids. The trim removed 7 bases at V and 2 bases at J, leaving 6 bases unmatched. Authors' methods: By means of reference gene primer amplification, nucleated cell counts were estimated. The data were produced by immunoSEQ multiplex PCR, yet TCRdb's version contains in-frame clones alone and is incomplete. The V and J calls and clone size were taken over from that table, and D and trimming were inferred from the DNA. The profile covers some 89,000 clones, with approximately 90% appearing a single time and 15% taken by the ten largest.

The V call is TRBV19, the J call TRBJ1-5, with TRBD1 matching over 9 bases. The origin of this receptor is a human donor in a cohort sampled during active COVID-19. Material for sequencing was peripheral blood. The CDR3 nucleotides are TGTGCCAGTATGCCCCGGGACAGGGGCAATCAGCCCCAGCATTTT. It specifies CASMPRDRGNQPQHF. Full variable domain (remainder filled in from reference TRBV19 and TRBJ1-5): DGGITQSPKYLFRKEGQNVTLSCEQNLNHDAMYWYRQDPGQGLRLIYYSQIVNDFQKGDIAEGYSVSREKKESFPLTVTSAQKNPTAFYLCASMPRDRGNQPQHFGDGTRLSIL.